The rows below give T cell receptor beta chains drawn from one sample of a study of technical replicates of blood from a few donors. TCRdb's table, derived via immunoSEQ multiplex PCR, lists solely in-frame clones and lacks some. Among roughly 70,000 clones listed, approximately 93% were seen once. Sequences were obtained from T cells isolated from PBMCs. The receptors originated from a human donor in good health. Both conserved end residues are part of each CDR3. A D gene is named only where the DNA matches it firmly. A clone size is listed for some rows: how often the clone was seen (once, few, many), or a class if it is expanded.

>TRBV27|NA|TRBJ1-1|NA
CASSRTTGIVEAFF
TGTGCCAGCAGCCGAACTACAGGGATAGTTGAAGCTTTCTTT
>TRBV11-2|NA|TRBJ2-1|NA
CASQTDAYNEQFF
TGTGCCAGCCAGACAGACGCCTACAATGAGCAGTTCTTC
>TRBV6-5|NA|TRBJ1-1|NA
CASSYSGGGEQQAFF
TGTGCCAGCAGTTACTCGGGCGGCGGGGAGCAGCAAGCTTTCTTT
>TRBV28|TRBD1|TRBJ1-2|NA
CASRYGTGEWGYTF
TGTGCCAGCAGATACGGGACAGGGGAGTGGGGCTACACCTTC
>TRBV28|TRBD2|TRBJ2-4|NA
CASRGGTSPNIQYF
TGTGCCAGCAGGGGGGGGACTAGCCCAAACATTCAGTACTTC
>TRBV19|TRBD1|TRBJ1-1|NA
CASRTDREDTEAFF
TGTGCCAGTAGGACCGACAGGGAGGACACTGAAGCTTTCTTT
>TRBV6-5|NA|TRBJ2-5|NA
CASSYSSAVQETQYF
TGTGCCAGCAGTTACTCGAGCGCAGTCCAAGAGACCCAGTACTTC
>TRBV14|NA|TRBJ1-3|few
CASSPTQAGNTIYF
TGTGCCAGCAGCCCGACCCAGGCTGGAAACACCATATATTTT
>TRBV19|NA|TRBJ2-7|NA
CASSILEGWGEQYF
TGTGCCAGTAGTATATTGGAGGGATGGGGCGAGCAGTACTTC
>TRBV7-9|TRBD1|TRBJ2-2|NA
CASSSEGQGYTGELFF
TGTGCCAGCAGCTCAGAGGGACAGGGGTACACCGGGGAGCTGTTTTTT
>TRBV5-1|NA|TRBJ2-1|NA
CASSLGRVGEQFF
TGCGCCAGCAGCTTAGGCAGGGTCGGTGAGCAGTTCTTC
>TRBV6-6|NA|TRBJ2-2|NA
CASSYRGNTGELFF
TGTGCCAGCAGTTACCGGGGGAACACCGGGGAGCTGTTTTTT
>TRBV15|NA|TRBJ2-1|NA
CATSSQVYPYNEQFF
TGTGCCACCAGCTCCCAGGTTTACCCCTACAATGAGCAGTTCTTC
>TRBV9|TRBD2|TRBJ2-1|NA
CASSAGRNEQFF
TGTGCCAGCAGCGCCGGGAGGAATGAGCAGTTCTTC
>TRBV9|NA|TRBJ1-3|NA
CASSTRMGSGSGNTIYF
TGTGCCAGCAGCACTAGGATGGGTTCGGGCTCTGGAAACACCATATATTTT
>TRBV29-1|TRBD2|TRBJ2-5|NA
CSVQREGLVEETQYF
TGCAGCGTTCAGCGGGAGGGCCTTGTAGAGGAGACCCAGTACTTC
>TRBV11-3|NA|TRBJ2-1|NA
CASSLEAASYNEQFF
TGTGCCAGCAGCTTAGAAGCGGCTTCCTACAATGAGCAGTTCTTC
>TRBV7-2|NA|TRBJ2-7|NA
CASRAAGIVYEQYF
TGTGCCAGCAGGGCCGCGGGTATAGTGTACGAGCAGTACTTC
>TRBV11-2|NA|TRBJ1-4|NA
CASSLDLREKLFF
TGTGCCAGCAGCTTAGATCTGCGTGAAAAACTGTTTTTT
>TRBV6-1|NA|TRBJ2-5|NA
CASSEAGVGETQYF
TGTGCCAGCAGTGAAGCAGGGGTTGGTGAGACCCAGTACTTC
>TRBV18|NA|TRBJ1-1|few
CASLRANTEAFF
TGTGCCAGCCTCAGGGCTAACACTGAAGCTTTCTTT
>TRBV2|NA|TRBJ1-4|NA
CASSDGRQVLGKLFF
TGTGCCAGCAGTGATGGGAGACAGGTTTTGGGAAAACTGTTTTTT